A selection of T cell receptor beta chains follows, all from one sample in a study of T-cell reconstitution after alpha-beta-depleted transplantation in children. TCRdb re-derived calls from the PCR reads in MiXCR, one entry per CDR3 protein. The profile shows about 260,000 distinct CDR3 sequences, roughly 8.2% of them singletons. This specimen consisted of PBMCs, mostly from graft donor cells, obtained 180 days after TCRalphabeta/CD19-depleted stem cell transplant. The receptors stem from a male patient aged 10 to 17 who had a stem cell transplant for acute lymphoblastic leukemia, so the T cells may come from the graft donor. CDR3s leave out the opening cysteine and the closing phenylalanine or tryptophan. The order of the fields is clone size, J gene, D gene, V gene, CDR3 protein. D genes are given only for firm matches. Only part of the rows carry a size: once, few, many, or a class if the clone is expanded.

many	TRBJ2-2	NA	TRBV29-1	SVSGLTGELF
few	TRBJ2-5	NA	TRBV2	ASSEAGEETQY
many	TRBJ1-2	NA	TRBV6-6	ASRTEFGYT
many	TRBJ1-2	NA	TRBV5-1	ASSLALDRYGYT
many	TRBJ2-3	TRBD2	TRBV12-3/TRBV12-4	ASSLGSREGPDTQY
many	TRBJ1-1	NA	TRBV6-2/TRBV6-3	ASSYSAEAF
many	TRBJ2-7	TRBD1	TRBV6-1	ASSVGQPAYEQY
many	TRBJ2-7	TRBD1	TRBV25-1	ASSLAGTGNEQY
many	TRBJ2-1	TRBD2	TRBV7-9	ASSRKGLAGYNEQF
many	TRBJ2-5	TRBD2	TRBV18	ASSPSGGQETQY
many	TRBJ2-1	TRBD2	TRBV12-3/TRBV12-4	ASSSGLAGGRTYNEQF
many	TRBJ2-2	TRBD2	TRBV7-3	ASSSLQTSGHGELF
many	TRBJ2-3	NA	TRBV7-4	ASSSHPGHPPITDTQY
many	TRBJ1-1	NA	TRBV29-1	SVEDLGPPTGRNTEAF
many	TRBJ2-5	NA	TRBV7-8	ASSLNRDGETQY
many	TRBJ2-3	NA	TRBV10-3	AISVQASDTQY
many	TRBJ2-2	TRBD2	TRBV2	ASSGPQGVPSGSSTGELF
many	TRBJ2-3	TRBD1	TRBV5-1	ASSLGQGRDTQY
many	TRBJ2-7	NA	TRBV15	ATSRDKAVGYEQY
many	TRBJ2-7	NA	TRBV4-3	ASSQEGNYEQY
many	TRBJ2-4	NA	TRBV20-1	SARDIGNIQY
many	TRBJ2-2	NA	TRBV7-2	ASSLEVGELF
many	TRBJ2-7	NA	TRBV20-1	SARSSSYEQY
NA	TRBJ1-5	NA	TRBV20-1	SAIGLVGASNQPQH
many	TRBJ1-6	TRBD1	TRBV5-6	ASSPPDRFNSPLH
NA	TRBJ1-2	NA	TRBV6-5	ASNPTGGGRAYGYT
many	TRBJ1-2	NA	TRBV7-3	ASSSNRGDYGYT
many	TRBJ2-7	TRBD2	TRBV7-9	ASSQTSVSYEQY
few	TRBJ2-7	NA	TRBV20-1	SAQDWSRGYEQY